The T cell receptor beta chain described here comes from a study of blood T cell repertoires in COVID-19. Background on the study: From the United States, Italy and Spain came samples of acute and convalescent COVID-19. The cDNA or gDNA used as material had been derived from T cells, B-cell-depleted T cells, or PBMCs.

Generated by immunoSEQ multiplex PCR, the TCRdb table keeps only in-frame clones and is missing some. The sample lists 490,000 or so clones, approximately 88% occurring once. This CDR3 comprises 15 residues. Germline V CDR1 and CDR2: MNHEY, SVGAGI. The trim removed 5 bases at V and 3 bases at J, leaving 4 bases unmatched. Sequenced: PBMCs or T cells enriched from blood (not recorded which). This TCR was sampled from a woman aged 40-49 years who had recovered from COVID-19. The chain couples TRBV6-5 to TRBJ2-7; TRBD2 matches at 13 bases. The CDR3 is CASSTGLAGDYEQYF. The CDR3 DNA reads as TGTGCCAGCAGTACCGGACTAGCGGGAGACTACGAGCAGTACTTC.